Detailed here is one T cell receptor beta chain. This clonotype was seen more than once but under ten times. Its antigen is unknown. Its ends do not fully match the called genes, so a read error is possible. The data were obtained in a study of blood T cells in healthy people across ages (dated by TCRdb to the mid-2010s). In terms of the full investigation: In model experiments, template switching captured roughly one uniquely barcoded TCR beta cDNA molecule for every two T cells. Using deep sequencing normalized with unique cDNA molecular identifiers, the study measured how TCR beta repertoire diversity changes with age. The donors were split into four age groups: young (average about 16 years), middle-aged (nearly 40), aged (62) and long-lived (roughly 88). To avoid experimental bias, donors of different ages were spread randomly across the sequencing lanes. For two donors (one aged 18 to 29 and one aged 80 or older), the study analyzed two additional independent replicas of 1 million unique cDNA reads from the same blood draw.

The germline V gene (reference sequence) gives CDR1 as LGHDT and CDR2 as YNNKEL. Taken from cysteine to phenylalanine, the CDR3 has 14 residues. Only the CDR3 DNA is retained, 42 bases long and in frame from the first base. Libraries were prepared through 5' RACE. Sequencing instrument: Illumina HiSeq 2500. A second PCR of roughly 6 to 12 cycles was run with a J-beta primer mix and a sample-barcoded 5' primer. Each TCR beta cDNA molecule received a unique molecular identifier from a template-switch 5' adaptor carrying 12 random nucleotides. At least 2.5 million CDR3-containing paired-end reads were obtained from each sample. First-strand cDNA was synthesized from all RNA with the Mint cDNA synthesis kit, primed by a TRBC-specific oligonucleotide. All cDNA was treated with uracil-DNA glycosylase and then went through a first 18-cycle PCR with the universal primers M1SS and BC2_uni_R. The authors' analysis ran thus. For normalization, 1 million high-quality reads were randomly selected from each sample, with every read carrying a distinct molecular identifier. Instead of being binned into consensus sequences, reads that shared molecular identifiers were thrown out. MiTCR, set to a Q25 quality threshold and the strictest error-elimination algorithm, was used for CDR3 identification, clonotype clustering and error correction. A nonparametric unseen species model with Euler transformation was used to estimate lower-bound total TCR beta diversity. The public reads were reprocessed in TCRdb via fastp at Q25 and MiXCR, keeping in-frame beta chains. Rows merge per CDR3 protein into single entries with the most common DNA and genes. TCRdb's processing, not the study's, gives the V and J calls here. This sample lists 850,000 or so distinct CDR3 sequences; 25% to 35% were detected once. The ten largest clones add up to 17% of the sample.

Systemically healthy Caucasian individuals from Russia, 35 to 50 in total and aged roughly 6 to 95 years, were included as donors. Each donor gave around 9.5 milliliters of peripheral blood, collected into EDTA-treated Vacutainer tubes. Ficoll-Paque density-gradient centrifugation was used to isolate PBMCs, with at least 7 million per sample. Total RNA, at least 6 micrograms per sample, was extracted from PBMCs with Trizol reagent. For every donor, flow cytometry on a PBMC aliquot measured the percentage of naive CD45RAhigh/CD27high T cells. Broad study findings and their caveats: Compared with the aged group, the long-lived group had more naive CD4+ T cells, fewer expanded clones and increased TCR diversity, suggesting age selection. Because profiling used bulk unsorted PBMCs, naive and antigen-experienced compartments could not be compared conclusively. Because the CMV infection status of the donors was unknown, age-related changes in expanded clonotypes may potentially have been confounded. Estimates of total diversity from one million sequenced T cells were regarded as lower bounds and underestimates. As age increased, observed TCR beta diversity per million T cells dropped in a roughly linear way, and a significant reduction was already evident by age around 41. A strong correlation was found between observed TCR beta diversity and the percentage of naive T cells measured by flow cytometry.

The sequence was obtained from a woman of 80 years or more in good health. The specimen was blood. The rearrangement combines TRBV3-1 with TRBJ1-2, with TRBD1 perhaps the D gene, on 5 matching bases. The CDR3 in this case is CVSSPWGEGYGYTF. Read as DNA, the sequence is TGTGTCAGCAGCCCCTGGGGGGAGGGATATGGCTACACCTTC.